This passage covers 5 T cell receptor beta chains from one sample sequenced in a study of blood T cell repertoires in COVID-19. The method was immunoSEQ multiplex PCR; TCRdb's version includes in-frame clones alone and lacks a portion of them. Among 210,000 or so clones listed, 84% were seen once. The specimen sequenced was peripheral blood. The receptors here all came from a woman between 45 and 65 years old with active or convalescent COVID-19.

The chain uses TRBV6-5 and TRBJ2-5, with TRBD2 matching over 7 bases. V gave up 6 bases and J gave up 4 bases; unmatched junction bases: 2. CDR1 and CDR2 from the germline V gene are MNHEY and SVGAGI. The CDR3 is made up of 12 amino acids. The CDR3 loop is CASRGGGETQYF. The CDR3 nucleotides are TGTGCCAGCAGGGGCGGGGGAGAGACCCAGTACTTC.

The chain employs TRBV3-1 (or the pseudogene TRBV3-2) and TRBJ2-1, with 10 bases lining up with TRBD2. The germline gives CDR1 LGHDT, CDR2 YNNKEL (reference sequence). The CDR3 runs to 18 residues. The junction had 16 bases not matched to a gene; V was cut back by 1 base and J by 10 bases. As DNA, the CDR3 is TGTGCCAGCAGCCAAGTGTTGACGGGACTAGCGAACAGTTGGGAGCAGTTCTTC. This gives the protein CASSQVLTGLANSWEQFF.

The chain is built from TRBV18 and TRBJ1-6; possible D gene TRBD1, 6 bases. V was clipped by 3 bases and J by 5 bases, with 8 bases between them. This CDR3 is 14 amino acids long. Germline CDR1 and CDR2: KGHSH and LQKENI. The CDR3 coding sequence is TGTGCCAGCTCACCGAGGACAGATAATTCACCCCTCCACTTT. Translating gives CASSPRTDNSPLHF.

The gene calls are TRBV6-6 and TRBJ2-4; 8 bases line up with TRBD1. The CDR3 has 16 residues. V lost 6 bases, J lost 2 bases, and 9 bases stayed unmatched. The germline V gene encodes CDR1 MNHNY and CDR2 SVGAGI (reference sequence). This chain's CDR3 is CASSLLQGAPKNIQYF. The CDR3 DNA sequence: TGTGCCAGCAGCTTGCTTCAGGGGGCTCCCAAAAACATTCAGTACTTC.

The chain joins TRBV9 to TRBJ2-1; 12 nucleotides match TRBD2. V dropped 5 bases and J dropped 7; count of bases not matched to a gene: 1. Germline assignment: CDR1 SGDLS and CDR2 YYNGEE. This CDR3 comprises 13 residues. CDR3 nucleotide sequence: TGTGCCAGCAGTCTAGCGGGAGGGAATGAGCAGTTCTTC. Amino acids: CASSLAGGNEQFF.